This paragraph covers one T cell receptor beta chain sequence. Its specificity is not known. This sample stems from a study of shared clonotypes between healthy human individuals. In the study overall: Each donor's CD8 memory used one plate, CD8 naive two, each CD4 subset three.

The study's findings and limits: Memory subsets generally showed lower estimated richness than naive subsets.

Source study methods: ImmunoSEQ yielded junction-only sequences lacking quality scores, so filtering differed. TCRdb's table, derived via immunoSEQ multiplex PCR, lists solely in-frame clones and lacks some. Clone size and the V and J calls come from that table; the DNA yielded D and trimming. In the table there are around 720,000 clones, roughly 72% of which are singletons. This CDR3 has 15 amino acids. From germline, CDR1 is SGHRS and CDR2 YFSETQ. J lost 6 bases, V lost 1 base, and 6 bases had no gene match. Material: memory CD4+ T cells sorted from blood. Indicated subset: CD45RA-negative fraction. The gene calls are TRBV5-1 and TRBJ2-1; 8 nucleotides line up with TRBD1. The clonotype originates from a woman aged 25 to 39 in good health. The CDR3: CASSLSGQGINEQFF. The CDR3 bases are TGCGCCAGCAGCTTGTCAGGACAGGGAATCAATGAGCAGTTCTTC.